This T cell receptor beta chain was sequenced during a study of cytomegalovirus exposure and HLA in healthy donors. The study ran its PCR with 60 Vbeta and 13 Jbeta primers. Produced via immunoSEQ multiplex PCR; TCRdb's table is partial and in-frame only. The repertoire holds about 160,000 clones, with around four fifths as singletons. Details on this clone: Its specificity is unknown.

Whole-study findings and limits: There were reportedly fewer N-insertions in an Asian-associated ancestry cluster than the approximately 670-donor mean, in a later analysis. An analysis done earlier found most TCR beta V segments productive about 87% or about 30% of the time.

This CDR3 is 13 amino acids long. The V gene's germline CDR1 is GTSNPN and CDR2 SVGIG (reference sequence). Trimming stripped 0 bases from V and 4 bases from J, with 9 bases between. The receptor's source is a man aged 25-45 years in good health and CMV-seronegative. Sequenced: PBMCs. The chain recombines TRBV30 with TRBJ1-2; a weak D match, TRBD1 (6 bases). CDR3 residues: CAWSVQGSYGYTF. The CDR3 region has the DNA TGTGCCTGGAGTGTTCAGGGGAGCTATGGCTACACCTTC.